This T cell receptor (beta chain) was observed in a study of cytomegalovirus exposure and HLA in healthy donors (dated by TCRdb to between 2016 and 2019). Background on the whole study: An earlier analysis of fewer than 750 of the donors reported 250 to 350 Gb of sequence data and around 120 million unique TCR beta sequences obtained from about 179 million T cells. All discovery cohort repertoires had been generated using a single sequencing platform. To predict cytomegalovirus infection status, the study combined high-throughput TCR immunosequencing, statistical association of individual TCRs with disease status, and machine learning. An early release that covered roughly 600 HLA-typed donors contained approximately 300 gigabases of sequencing data and tens of millions of unique TCR sequences. Because of strong linkage in the cohort, roughly five DR-DQ haplotypes were treated as single units for association and clustering. HLA typing covered class I and class II loci at four-digit resolution. In a later genetic analysis, genome-wide SNP genotypes for about 55% of the roughly 670 donors were used, and that subset was treated as a discovery cohort. In a later analysis, previously published TCR beta repertoires from 666 donors were re-analyzed and high-resolution HLA genotyping was added so that TCR occurrence patterns could be studied. Typing coverage varied by locus: 629-630 donors for A, B, C, DRB1 and DQB1; roughly 560 for DQA1; some 610 for DPA1; approximately 450 for DPB1. Along with the 666-subject first cohort, a separate validation cohort of over 90 different subjects was used. Across around 400 genotyped donors of the cohort, an average of about 240,000 unique TCR beta nucleotide sequences per donor were sequenced, and approximately 17% of those sequences were non-productive. Among the roughly 430 genotyped donors, around 81% belonged to the genetic ancestry cluster associated with self-reported Caucasian donors. The study aimed to test whether cataloging public T cell receptors could reveal signatures of past pathogen exposure. Alongside the repertoire data, information on donor age, sex, ethnicity and CMV serostatus was compiled. An earlier analysis of some 500 of the donors applied high-throughput TCR beta sequencing to assess whether each TCR beta V gene segment acted as functional or pseudogenic. Rather than drawing on any new phenotypic data, the later analysis identified candidate immune exposures from TCR beta sequences and the way those sequences occurred across donors. The study used immunosequencing to profile the T cell repertoires of approximately 640 subjects and linked those repertoires to cytomegalovirus serostatus. Results and caveats for the whole study, not just this receptor: HLA typing was unavailable for some donors at each locus, so association tests used only the typed subset. Cytomegalovirus status was reported to be diagnosed by the classifier with high specificity and sensitivity in both the original and validation cohorts. A cluster of highly shared sequence variants was judged likely to represent a technical artifact of the sequencing pipeline. When HLA alleles, especially DR and DQ, strongly co-occurred, TCR associations were difficult to assign to individual alleles. A later genetic analysis reported fewer N-insertions in productive TCRs among donors in an Asian-associated ancestry cluster than the roughly 690-donor mean. For the cohort, immune exposure information was limited to CMV serostatus. The presence/absence analyses assumed that sequencing depth was roughly uniform across donors, and that assumption may not be true. The authors suggested that the approach could potentially be generalized to other disease states and immunological phenotypes. A few of the identified cytomegalovirus-associated TCR beta chains were confirmed in vitro to be specific for cytomegalovirus antigens. In an earlier analysis of more than 500 of the donors, most TCR beta V segments appeared in productive rearrangements about 90% or about 30% of the time, broadly matching IMGT annotations. Compared with equally common non-associated chains, HLA-associated TCR beta chains in a later analysis were more clonally expanded and had lower generation probabilities. An association between a missense DCLRE1C variant and V-gene and J-gene trimming of TCR beta chains was found in a later genetic analysis and replicated in an independent cohort. Because counts were too low, 15 to 20 rarely observed V segments, including chromosome 9 orphons, were excluded from the earlier analysis of 587 of the donors. Some IMGT-functional V segments, including TRBV6-2 and TRBV6-3, could not be told apart with the 87-base-pair reads, so those segments were excluded. The cohort was sequenced for TCR beta chains only, and without alpha or paired-chain data the features that could be detected were limited. At a false discovery rate of 0.05, a later analysis linked 16,951 TCR beta sequences to specific HLA alleles. Linkage disequilibrium might explain the correlated functional status among segregating V segments, but an unknown experimental factor could not be ruled out. The study gave a list of some 150 TCR beta chains associated with cytomegalovirus. In a later analysis, several top co-occurrence clusters were reported to appear linked to parvovirus B19, influenza, CMV and Epstein-Barr virus. A later analysis found that most CMV-associated TCR beta chains appeared HLA-restricted, with HLA associations seemingly driven largely by CMV exposure. A further reported finding was that TCR beta sequences accurately predicted the HLA-A and HLA-B alleles for most subjects in the first cohort. According to a later analysis, TCR association rates differed among HLA loci, with DRB1 alleles showing the most associated TCRs and HLA-C alleles showing the fewest. Across donors, most TCR sequences were observed very rarely, whereas some public TCRs were present in many individuals.

In the case of this clone: Its antigen remains unidentified. The sample holds no much larger clone one base away, and base qualities are not on file.

The cohort consisted of hundreds of healthy bone marrow donors. At the time of sampling, every cohort member was nominally healthy, though immune exposures that went unrecorded were likely present. The donor was CMV seronegative and belonged to the group of around 400 seronegative cohort members. A peripheral blood sample was collected from each donor, and TCR beta sequencing was performed on peripheral blood mononuclear cells. Genomic DNA extraction from the blood cell samples was performed with the Qiagen DNeasy Blood Extraction Kit. Library construction relied on the immunoSEQ multiplex PCR assay. The multiplex PCR relied on a mix of 60 forward primers for TCR Vbeta segments and 13 reverse primers for TCR Jbeta segments. The CDR3 region of rearranged TCR beta genes was amplified from genomic DNA by a multiplex PCR assay. The amplified TCR beta libraries were sequenced on the Illumina HiSeq System as 87-base-pair reads. In the source study's methods: A later analysis tallied 75 million to 95 million unique TCR beta chains across the 640 or so repertoires, and some 12 million of those chains were shared by two or more donors. Raw reads were error-corrected and collapsed into unique sequences with a nearest-neighbor algorithm that merged closely related sequences to remove PCR and sequencing errors. To assign V, D and J gene segments, CDR3 sequences were aligned to IMGT reference sequences. For a sequence to be retained, a match of at least six nucleotides was required to both a V gene segment and a J gene segment. A rearrangement was called productive if the CDR3 had no stop codons and remained in frame with V and J, and every other rearrangement was called non-productive. CDR3 was defined by IMGT convention, running from the second conserved V-encoded cysteine to the conserved J-encoded phenylalanine. In an earlier analysis of around 540 of the donors, sequences lacking an unambiguous match to a single V gene segment were excluded. In an earlier analysis of almost 600 of the donors, a V segment was called functional when productive rearrangements were above 56.7%, and segregating when the standard deviation between donors exceeded 5%. A statistical classification framework was built for diagnosing cytomegalovirus status from the catalog of TCR beta chain sequences. In a later analysis, TCR nucleotide sequences were compared against IMGT/GENE-DB human TR gene sequences so that V and J genes could be assigned. In a later analysis, CDR3 sequences and most-parsimonious VDJ recombination scenarios were assigned using the TCRdist pipeline. A later analysis defined each TCR beta chain by its CDR3 amino acid sequence plus V-gene family, and excluded reads lacking a unique V-gene family. A later analysis removed over 500 highly shared, low-generation-probability nucleotide sequences to deal with suspected cross-contamination and a sequencing artifact. A later analysis calculated a clonal expansion index for each public chain from normalized within-repertoire ranks of inferred template counts. Generation probabilities in a later analysis came from a VDJ recombination model fitted to out-of-frame rearrangements, and those results were checked against IGoR. In a later analysis, hypergeometric tests were used to score TCR-TCR, TCR-HLA and TCR-CMV co-occurrence, with a repertoire-size bias correction applied to TCR pairs. To estimate false discovery rates, a later analysis permuted the HLA or CMV assignments 20 times. In a later analysis, co-occurring TCRs were grouped with DBSCAN, and TCRdist sequence similarity was added when clustering was performed within HLA-allele-positive subsets. Repertoires with fewer than 30,000 or more than 120,000 public chains, plus five repertoires with anomalous nucleotide sharing, were excluded from co-occurrence clustering. TCRdb holds this immuneACCESS table with in-frame rearrangements only. Some clones are missing; in checked studies, unresolved V genes explain under half, and the rest has no known cause. V, J and clone size are taken as reported in that table, and D and trimming were inferred from the DNA itself. In all, the sample holds roughly 140,000 clones, and approximately 80% of those were seen once. The ten biggest clones cover 2.5% to 3% of the sample.

The CDR3 runs 13 amino acids, cysteine and phenylalanine included. The only DNA kept is the CDR3, 39 bases in frame from the first base. From a lookup of the germline V gene, CDR1 and CDR2 are MNHEY and SVGAGI. Germline trimming: 6 bases from V, 7 bases from J; junction bases outside gene matches: 9. The receptor chain draws on TRBV6-5 and TRBJ2-7; TRBD1 aligns with 7 central bases. The clonotype was recovered from a female donor in good health and CMV-seronegative. Material: PBMCs. The DNA sequence is TGTGCCAGCAGCGAGAACAGGGGCTATGAGCAGTACTTC. Translated, this gives CASSENRGYEQYF.